These 16 T cell receptor beta chains originate from one sample sequenced in a study of shared clonotypes between healthy human individuals. TCRdb's copy holds only in-frame clones and misses some; the assay was immunoSEQ multiplex PCR. Of over 2,000,000 clones in the sample, roughly 93% were seen once. CD8 cells regarded as naive lacked CD45RO, were positively chosen for CCR7, and omitted terminally differentiated effector memory CD45RA+ cells. The specimen sequenced was naive CD8+ T cells from PBMCs. The receptors stem from a man younger than 35 in good health. Some clones in this sample may be carry-over from other donors' samples.

The rearrangement links TRBV4-1 to TRBJ2-7; D gene unclear. The CDR3 has 16 residues. Germline CDR1 reads MGHRA; CDR2 reads YSYEKL. V was clipped by 0 bases and J by 2 bases, with 14 bases between them. The CDR3 DNA follows: TGCGCCAGCAGCCAAGATGTTTCGGGTTGGGCCTACGAGCAGTACTTC. Its protein product is CASSQDVSGWAYEQYF.

The chain has TRBV28 and TRBJ2-2, with D uncertain. V was cut by 2 bases and J by 2 bases, with 9 bases left in between. The CDR3 is made up of 15 amino acids. The germline V gene encodes CDR1 MDHEN and CDR2 SYDVKM. This CDR3 is CASSLNSVNTGELFF. DNA for the CDR3: TGTGCCAGCAGTTTAAATTCAGTAAACACCGGGGAGCTGTTTTTT.

The V gene is TRBV7-9, the J gene TRBJ2-2; D possibly uses TRBD1 or TRBD2 (5 bases each). The CDR3 has 16 residues. Germline V gene lookup returns CDR1 SEHNR and CDR2 FQNEAQ (reference sequence). The germline V and J ends were trimmed by 5 bases and 4 bases, with 17 bases remaining between them. CDR3 DNA: TGTGCCAGCAGCCCTAGCCCAGGGTCGGGCACCGGGGAGCTGTTTTTT. Encoded protein: CASSPSPGSGTGELFF. Full variable domain (remainder filled in from reference TRBV7-9 and TRBJ2-2): DTGVSQNPRHKITKRGQNVTFRCDPISEHNRLYWYRQTLGQGPEFLTYFQNEAQLEKSRLLSDRFSAERPKGSFSTLEIQRTEQGDSAMYLCASSPSPGSGTGELFFGEGSRLTVL.

The chain employs TRBV27 and TRBJ2-7, with 10 bases aligning to TRBD2. CDR3 length: 15 amino acids. Germline V gene lookup returns CDR1 MNHEY and CDR2 SMNVEV (reference sequence). The junction had 7 bases not matched to a gene; V was cut back by 5 bases and J by 3 bases. In DNA form, the CDR3 reads TGTGCCAGCAGTCCGTCGACTAGCGGGTACTACGAGCAGTACTTC. It translates to CASSPSTSGYYEQYF.

The genes are TRBV11-2 and TRBJ2-7; 9 bases are a match to TRBD2. Germline V gene sequence: CDR1 SGHAT, CDR2 FQNNGV. This CDR3 spans 10 amino acids. The CDR3 nucleotides are TGTGGTAGCGGGAGTCCCGAGCAGTACTTC. Translation: CGSGSPEQYF.

This chain uses TRBV14 with TRBJ2-1; 11 bases fit TRBD2. CDR3 length equals 19 residues. V dropped 3 bases and J dropped 3; count of bases not matched to a gene: 13. Germline V gene sequence: CDR1 SGHDN, CDR2 FVKESK. The CDR3 reads CASSHSGTSGPRFYNEQFF. In DNA form, the CDR3 reads TGTGCCAGCAGCCATTCCGGGACTAGCGGACCTCGATTCTACAATGAGCAGTTCTTC.

The chain has TRBV27 and TRBJ1-5; D not resolved. Germline lookup yields CDR1 MNHEY and CDR2 SMNVEV (reference sequence). V gave up 1 base and J gave up 5 bases, with 12 bases separating them. The CDR3 consists of 15 residues. CDR3 coding DNA: TGTGCCAGCAGTTTATTAGGATTCGTTGATCAGCCCCAGCATTTT. Encoded protein: CASSLLGFVDQPQHF.

The gene calls are TRBV6-1 and TRBJ2-4; no clear D gene. Looked up from germline, CDR1 is MNHNS and CDR2 is SASEGT. Trimming took off 6 bases at V and 3 bases at J, with 6 bases between the two ends. This CDR3 region has 12 residues. CDR3 sequence (DNA): TGTGCCAGCAGGCCAGGCAAAAACATTCAGTACTTC. This codes for CASRPGKNIQYF.

This clone was recorded a few times. Written as DNA, the CDR3 is TGTGCCAGCAGCGTAGGAAAGGGTATCGATCAGCCCCAGCATTTT. Protein product: CASSVGKGIDQPQHF. The chain combines TRBV9 with TRBJ1-5; no reliable D call. V was shortened by 0 bases and J by 5 bases, with 12 bases between the two germline ends. This CDR3 region has 15 residues. Germline lookup yields CDR1 SGDLS and CDR2 YYNGEE.

To note about this clone: Different DNA sequences within this sample yield the same CDR3. The gene calls are TRBV7-6 and TRBJ1-5; D unclear. CDR3 length equals 13 residues. V shed 3 bases and J shed 4 bases, with 7 bases lying between them. Germline CDR1 reads SGHVS; CDR2 reads FNYEAQ. This CDR3 reads CASSLGVNQPQHF. DNA for the CDR3: TGTGCCAGCAGCTTGGGAGTTAATCAGCCCCAGCATTTT.

The rearrangement links TRBV7-2 to TRBJ1-1, with D hard to call. The CDR3 spans 15 residues. Germline assignment: CDR1 SGHTA and CDR2 FQGNSA. Deletions cut 5 bases from V and 0 bases from J, with 13 bases between. The CDR3 loop reads CASSLGPGVNTEAFF. DNA of the CDR3: TGTGCCAGCAGCCTAGGACCGGGCGTGAACACTGAAGCTTTCTTT.

The chain carries TRBV5-6 and TRBJ2-3; 13 bases align to TRBD2. Germline assignment: CDR1 SGHDT and CDR2 YYEEEE. CDR3 length: 15 amino acids. The V segment lost 7 bases and the J segment 3 bases; nucleotides outside the gene matches: 5. The DNA for the CDR3 is TGTGCCAGCGGGATACTAGCGGGAGGGACAGATACGCAGTATTTT. Translating gives CASGILAGGTDTQYF.

A word on this clone: Other DNA sequences in this sample translate to the same CDR3. The gene calls are TRBV7-9 and TRBJ2-2, with 7 bases matching TRBD1. CDR1 and CDR2 from the germline V gene are SEHNR and FQNEAQ (reference sequence). The CDR3 is 14 amino acids. Losses at the gene ends were 0 bases for V and 6 bases for J; bases not matched to a gene: 1. CDR3 nucleotides: TGTGCCAGCAGCTTAGCGAGGGGGCCCGGGGAGCTGTTTTTT. Translating it yields CASSLARGPGELFF.

V usage is TRBV7-9 and J usage is TRBJ2-2; the match to TRBD1 covers 8 bases. The CDR3 covers 17 residues. The germline V gene encodes CDR1 SEHNR and CDR2 FQNEAQ (reference sequence). J lost 3 bases, V lost 5 bases, and 11 bases had no gene match. CDR3 region: CASSQAQGVMDTGELFF. The CDR3 nucleotides are TGTGCCAGCAGCCAAGCACAGGGGGTGATGGACACCGGGGAGCTGTTTTTT.

The V and J genes are TRBV9 and TRBJ2-7; D gene unclear. Trimming removed 0 bases from V and 3 bases from J, with 16 bases in between. The germline CDR1 and CDR2 sequences are SGDLS and YYNGEE. The CDR3 extends over 16 amino acids. In DNA form, the CDR3 reads TGTGCCAGCAGCGTAGATTTGAGACAAGGGTACTACGAGCAGTACTTC. Its translation is CASSVDLRQGYYEQYF.

As for this clone: Without the conserved terminal phenylalanine or tryptophan, this CDR3 likely stems from a read error. The chain has TRBV11-1 and TRBJ2-7, with TRBD2 matching over 9 bases. From germline, CDR1 is SGHAT and CDR2 FQDESV (reference sequence). CDR3 size: 15 residues. Trimming took 1 base from V and 0 from J; bases not matched to a gene: 1. This chain's CDR3 is CASSLVAGASYEQYL. In DNA form, the CDR3 reads TGTGCCAGCAGCTTAGTAGCGGGGGCCTCCTACGAGCAGTACCTC.